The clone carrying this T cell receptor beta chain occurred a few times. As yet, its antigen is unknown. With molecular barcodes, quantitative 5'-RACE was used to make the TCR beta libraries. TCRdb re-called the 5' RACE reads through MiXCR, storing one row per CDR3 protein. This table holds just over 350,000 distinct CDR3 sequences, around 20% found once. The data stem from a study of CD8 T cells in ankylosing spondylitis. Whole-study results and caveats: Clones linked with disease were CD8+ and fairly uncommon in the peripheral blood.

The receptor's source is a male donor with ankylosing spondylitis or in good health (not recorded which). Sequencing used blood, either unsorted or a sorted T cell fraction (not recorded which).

The CDR3: CASSSLRVGGELFF. The CDR3 coding sequence is TGTGCCAGCAGTTCCCTCCGCGTGGGCGGGGAGCTGTTTTTT. This chain links TRBV6-5 with TRBJ2-2, with D hard to call. CDR1 MNHEY and CDR2 SVGAGI come from the germline V gene. This CDR3 is 14 amino acids long. Trimming removed 4 bases from V and 7 bases from J, with 13 bases in between.